These 21 T cell receptor beta chains share one sample of origin, sequenced in a study of response to subunit inactivated influenza vaccine. A single record per CDR3 protein comes from TCRdb applying MiXCR to the RT-PCR reads. The sample holds just under 550,000 distinct CDR3 sequences; approximately 22% are singletons and the top ten take 2.8%. The data were also submitted as part of a second study, on T cells expressing NK-cell markers. Per that study: Beta-chain TCR cDNA was generated via 5'RACE template switching with UMIs.

The sequencing here drew on CD4+ T cells sorted from PBMCs, taken approximately 13 days after vaccination. The receptors shown here come from a man in his fifties who received an inactivated influenza vaccine.

V usage is TRBV20-1 and J usage is TRBJ1-6; TRBD1 aligns across 7 bases. The CDR3 is 12 residues long. Germline lookup yields CDR1 DFQATT and CDR2 SNEGSKA (reference sequence). Trimming took 5 bases from V and 9 from J; bases not matched to a gene: 4. The CDR3: CSALGGGSPLHF. CDR3 sequence (DNA): TGCAGTGCTTTAGGGGGCGGTTCACCCCTCCACTTT.

The J gene is TRBJ2-5, the V gene TRBV7-2; 9 nucleotides match TRBD1. The CDR3 is 15 residues long. CDR1 and CDR2 (germline): SGHTA, FQGNSA. V shed 5 bases, J shed 4 bases, and the junction held 8 bases outside the gene matches. The CDR3 DNA is TGTGCCAGCAGCGCCGCGGGACAGGGTTTAGAGACCCAGTACTTC. Protein: CASSAAGQGLETQYF.

A word on this clonotype: The limits of the CDR3 on the DNA are not certain, so only TCRdb's listed CDR3 is given. This chain connects TRBV20-1 to TRBJ2-3; the table gives TRBD2 as D, unverified against the DNA. Germline V gene lookup returns CDR1 DFQATT and CDR2 SNEGSKA (reference sequence). The CDR3 totals 16 residues, both ends included. The CDR3 reads CSAPVGPGVRTDTQYF.

This clonotype was found a few times. V is TRBV20-1 and J is TRBJ2-3, with D perhaps matching TRBD2 (5 bases). The CDR3 extends over 15 amino acids. Deletions cut 4 bases from V and 3 bases from J, with 17 bases between. Germline CDR1 reads DFQATT; CDR2 reads SNEGSKA (reference sequence). The CDR3: CSATVSADWTDTQYF. The CDR3, as DNA: TGCAGTGCTACCGTCTCGGCGGACTGGACAGATACGCAGTATTTT.

This clonotype was counted between two and nine times. The chain employs TRBV24-1 and TRBJ2-3; 13 bases line up with TRBD2. CDR1 is KGHDR and CDR2 is SFDVKD in the germline V gene. This CDR3 spans 16 amino acids. V dropped 4 bases and J dropped 3; count of bases not matched to a gene: 3. For the CDR3, the DNA is TGTGCCACCAGTGAAACTAGCGGGAGGGGGACAGATACGCAGTATTTT. Residues: CATSETSGRGTDTQYF.

In its sample, this clonotype was seen many times. J is TRBJ1-3 and V is TRBV11-2; D remains unclear. Germline lookup yields CDR1 SGHAT and CDR2 FQNNGV. The V gene lost 5 bases and the J gene lost 0 bases, with 5 bases spanning the gap. This CDR3 spans 13 amino acids. Here the CDR3 reads CASSLNSGNTIYF. The DNA for the CDR3 is TGTGCCAGCAGCCTCAACTCTGGAAACACCATATATTTT.

In its sample, this clonotype was seen a few times. The V call is TRBV7-9, the J call TRBJ1-1; 8 bases fit TRBD1. Germline CDR1 reads SEHNR; CDR2 reads FQNEAQ (reference sequence). The CDR3 extends over 15 amino acids. J lost 4 bases, V lost 7 bases, and 11 bases had no gene match. Here the CDR3 reads CASTSHYRGGTEAFF. CDR3 bases: TGTGCCAGCACCTCTCATTACAGGGGGGGCACTGAAGCTTTCTTT.

The chain links TRBV5-1 to TRBJ1-6, with D unclear. V lost 5 bases, J lost 7 bases, and 13 bases lay in between. This CDR3 has 14 residues. CDR1 SGHRS and CDR2 YFSETQ come from the germline V gene. DNA for the CDR3: TGCGCCAGCAGAATGGATCTTGCAAATTCACCCCTCCACTTT. This sequence encodes CASRMDLANSPLHF.

This clonotype was observed a handful of times. V gene TRBV4-3 combines with J gene TRBJ2-3; D is possibly TRBD2 (5 bases). Per the germline V gene, CDR1 is LGHNA and CDR2 is YSLEER. The V end lost 0 bases, the J end lost 1 base, and 11 bases lay between the germline ends. The CDR3 covers 16 residues. The CDR3 spells CASSQDLAPGTDTQYF. The CDR3 coding sequence is TGCGCCAGCAGCCAAGATCTAGCACCCGGCACAGATACGCAGTATTTT.

The V gene is TRBV6-5, the J gene TRBJ1-1, with 8 bases matching TRBD1. This CDR3 has 14 amino acids. The V gene's germline CDR1 is MNHEY and CDR2 SVGAGI. J was trimmed by 4 bases and V by 2 bases; bases with no gene match: 3. CDR3 loop: CASSYTGQGTEAFF. DNA for the CDR3: TGTGCCAGCAGTTACACCGGACAGGGCACTGAAGCTTTCTTT.

This clonotype appeared a few times. A junction boundary mismatches the germline segment, possibly from a read error. The J gene is TRBJ2-6, the V gene TRBV5-1; D is unclear. This CDR3 contains 16 residues. The germline CDR1 and CDR2 sequences are SGHRS and YFSETQ. In DNA, the CDR3 is TGTGCCAGCAGCTTAGTACGCGGTTCTGGGGCCAACGTCCTGACTTTC. It codes for CASSLVRGSGANVLTF.

This clonotype was seen a few times. The CDR3 DNA sequence: TGTGCCAGCAGTGTTATCCGGCACTATGGCTACACCTTC. Protein sequence: CASSVIRHYGYTF. The chain uses TRBV2 and TRBJ1-2; D is uncertain. Per the germline V gene, CDR1 is SNHLY and CDR2 is FYNNEI. V lost 4 bases and J lost 3, with 9 bases in between. CDR3 size: 13 residues. The whole variable domain, filled in from reference TRBV2 and TRBJ1-2, reads EPEVTQTPSHQVTQMGQEVILRCVPISNHLYFYWYRQILGQKVEFLVSFYNNEISEKSEIFDDQFSVERPDGSNFTLKIRSTKLEDSAMYFCASSVIRHYGYTFGSGTRLTVV.

This clonotype was counted only a few times. The chain combines TRBV27 with TRBJ1-2, with TRBD1 matching over 7 bases. Germline assignment: CDR1 MNHEY and CDR2 SMNVEV (reference sequence). The CDR3 is made up of 14 amino acids. V shed 5 bases, J shed 4 bases, and the junction held 7 bases outside the gene matches. CDR3 DNA sequence: TGTGCCAGCAGTAACCGACAGGGACTCTATGGCTACACCTTC. Residues: CASSNRQGLYGYTF.

This chain joins TRBV4-2 and TRBJ2-7; unclear D gene. V lost 2 bases and J lost 2, with 7 bases in between. This CDR3 contains 13 residues. Germline CDR1 and CDR2: LGHNA and YNFKEQ. DNA for the CDR3: TGTGCCAGCAGCCAATCGGCCCCCTACGAGCAGTACTTC. This codes for CASSQSAPYEQYF.

The chain couples TRBV28 to TRBJ2-7; 9 nucleotides match TRBD1. Germline CDR1 MDHEN, CDR2 SYDVKM. V lost 4 bases, J lost 5 bases, and 12 bases stayed unmatched. This CDR3 spans 16 amino acids. The CDR3 sequence: CASSSTPGTGSHEQYF. The CDR3 region has the DNA TGTGCCAGCAGTTCGACTCCCGGGACAGGGTCACACGAGCAGTACTTC.

The chain recombines TRBV28 with TRBJ1-6, with a weak D call TRBD1 (5 bases). Germline CDR1 and CDR2: MDHEN and SYDVKM. The CDR3 extends over 14 amino acids. Trimming left V 11 bases short and J 7 bases short, with 18 bases between. The CDR3 DNA reads as TGTGCCGGCGAGAGTAGAGGGGACAATTCACCCCTCCACTTT. Its protein is CAGESRGDNSPLHF. Using reference TRBV28 and TRBJ1-6 for the parts outside the CDR3, the full variable domain is DVKVTQSSRYLVKRTGEKVFLECVQDMDHENMFWYRQDPGLGLRLIYFSYDVKMKEKGDIPEGYSVSREKKERFSLILESASTNQTSMYLCAGESRGDNSPLHFGNGTRLTVT.

V is TRBV10-3 and J is TRBJ2-7; D is unclear. CDR1 and CDR2 (germline): ENHRY, SYGVKD. The V and J ends lost 6 bases and 5 bases respectively, with 11 bases between them. The CDR3 extends over 12 amino acids. The CDR3 loop reads CAISPSANEQYF. The DNA of the CDR3 is TGTGCCATCAGCCCCAGCGCCAACGAGCAGTACTTC.

The chain uses TRBV11-2 and TRBJ2-2; D ambiguous. CDR1 is SGHAT and CDR2 is FQNNGV in the germline V gene. The CDR3 runs 18 residues. Trimming cost V 0 bases and J 4 bases, with 18 bases left between them. The DNA for the CDR3 is TGTGCCAGCAGCTTAGATCCCCCCTTAGGGATCGGCACCGGGGAGCTGTTTTTT. Its translation: CASSLDPPLGIGTGELFF.

This clonotype has a handful of counts. The chain is built from TRBV7-2 and TRBJ2-7; 7 nucleotides line up with TRBD1. Trimming removed 4 bases from V and 2 bases from J; junction bases left unmatched: 5. Germline V gene lookup returns CDR1 SGHTA and CDR2 FQGNSA. The CDR3 is 14 amino acids. CDR3 DNA sequence: TGTGCCAGCAGCTACTCGGGACAGCCCTACGAGCAGTACTTC. It is translated as CASSYSGQPYEQYF.

In its sample, this clonotype was seen a few times. The chain couples TRBV7-9 to TRBJ2-7; D gene uncertain. The CDR3 runs to 13 residues. V lost 4 bases and J lost 1, with 8 bases in between. The germline CDR1 and CDR2 sequences are SEHNR and FQNEAQ (reference sequence). The CDR3 nucleotides read TGTGCCAGCAGCTATCCCGGGTCCTACGAGCAGTACTTC. It codes for CASSYPGSYEQYF.

This clonotype came up a few times. The chain is built from TRBV5-1 and TRBJ2-3, with 12 bases lining up with TRBD2. CDR1 is SGHRS and CDR2 is YFSETQ in the germline V gene. The CDR3 is made up of 15 amino acids. Trimming took 3 bases from V and 3 from J; bases not matched to a gene: 2. This chain's CDR3 is CASSWTSGATDTQYF. CDR3 nucleotides: TGCGCCAGCAGCTGGACTAGCGGGGCGACAGATACGCAGTATTTT.